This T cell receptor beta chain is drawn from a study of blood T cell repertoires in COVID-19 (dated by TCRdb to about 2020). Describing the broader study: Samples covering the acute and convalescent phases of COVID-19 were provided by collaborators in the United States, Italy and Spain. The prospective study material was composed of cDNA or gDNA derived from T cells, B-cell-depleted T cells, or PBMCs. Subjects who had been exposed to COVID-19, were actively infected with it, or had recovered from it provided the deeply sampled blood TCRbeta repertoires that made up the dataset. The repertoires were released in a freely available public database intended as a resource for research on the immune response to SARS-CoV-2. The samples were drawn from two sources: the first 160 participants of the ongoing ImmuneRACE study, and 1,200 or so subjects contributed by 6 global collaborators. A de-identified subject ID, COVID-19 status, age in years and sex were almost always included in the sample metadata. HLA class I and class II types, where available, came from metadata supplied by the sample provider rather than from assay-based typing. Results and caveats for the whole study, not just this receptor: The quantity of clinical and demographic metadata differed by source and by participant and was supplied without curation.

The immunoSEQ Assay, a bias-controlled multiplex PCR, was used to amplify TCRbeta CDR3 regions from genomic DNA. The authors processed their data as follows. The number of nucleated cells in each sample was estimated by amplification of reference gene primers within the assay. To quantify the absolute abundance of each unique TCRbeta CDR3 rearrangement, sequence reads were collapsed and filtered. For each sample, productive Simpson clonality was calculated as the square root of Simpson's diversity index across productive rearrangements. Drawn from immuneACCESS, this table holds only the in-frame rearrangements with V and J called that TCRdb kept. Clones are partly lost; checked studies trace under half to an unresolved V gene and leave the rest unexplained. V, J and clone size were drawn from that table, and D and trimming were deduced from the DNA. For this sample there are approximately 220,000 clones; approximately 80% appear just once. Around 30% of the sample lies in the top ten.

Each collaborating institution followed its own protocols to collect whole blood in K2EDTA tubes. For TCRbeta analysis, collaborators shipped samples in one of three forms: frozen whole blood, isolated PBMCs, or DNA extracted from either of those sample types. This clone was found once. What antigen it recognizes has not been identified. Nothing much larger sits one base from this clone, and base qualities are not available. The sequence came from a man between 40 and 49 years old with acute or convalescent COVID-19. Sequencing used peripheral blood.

The CDR3 reads as follows: CAISEVGGAGSNSPLHF. Read as DNA, the sequence is TGTGCCATCAGTGAAGTAGGGGGGGCTGGTTCTAATTCACCCCTCCACTTT. The chain couples TRBV10-3 to TRBJ1-6; D gene: possibly TRBD1, on 6 matching bases. The cysteine opens and the phenylalanine closes a CDR3 of 17 amino acids. This entry keeps only the CDR3 DNA: 51 bases, framed from base 1. The germline V gene specifies ENHRY as CDR1 and SYGVKD as CDR2. V was cut back by 3 bases and J by 6 bases, leaving a gap of 18 bases between them.